This T cell receptor (beta chain) was recovered during a study of response to subunit inactivated influenza vaccine. TCRdb called the RT-PCR reads again in MiXCR, with one record for every CDR3 protein. The sample records about 830,000 distinct CDR3 sequences, approximately 17% being singletons. This CDR3 is 10 amino acids long. CDR1 and CDR2 from the germline V gene are SQVTM and ANQGSEA. V gave up 6 bases and J gave up 7 bases, with 7 bases separating them. In this sample, this clonotype turned up a few times. Its specificity is unknown. Study findings and constraints: Every seasonal influenza vaccination brings in few new T cells, the authors suggested.

This sample comprised PBMCs from blood, obtained approximately 5 days after vaccination. This TCR was sampled from a man aged 45-60 years who received an inactivated influenza vaccine. The rearrangement joins TRBV29-1 to TRBJ2-1; TRBD2 might be the D (5 bases). In DNA, the CDR3 is TGCAGCGTGTCGGGAAATGAGCAGTTCTTC. This translates into CSVSGNEQFF.